A selection of T cell receptor beta chains follows, all from one sample in a study of tumor and adjacent non-tumor tissue in lung cancer. TCRdb passed the multiplex PCR reads through MiXCR, listing each CDR3 protein once. Of more than 85,000 distinct CDR3 sequences in the sample, over 70% were seen once. Sequencing was performed on lung tumor tissue. These receptors all come from a man aged 70 or older with non-small cell lung cancer. The CDR3 runs from the conserved cysteine through the conserved F or W. D genes are given only for firm matches. Not every row has a clone size; where given, it reads once, few, many or a size class.

J gene | clone size | V gene | D gene | CDR3 DNA | CDR3 protein
TRBJ2-7 | - | TRBV5-6 | TRBD1 | TGTGCCATCAGCTCTAACAGGGGGAACTTTAGGTATGAGCAGTACTTC | CAISSNRGNFRYEQYF
TRBJ2-3 | - | TRBV12-3/TRBV12-4 | TRBD2 | TGTGGCAGCTCCGTTCTAGCGGGGGGTCCAGATACGCATTATTTT | CGSSVLAGGPDTHYF
TRBJ1-2 | - | TRBV10-1 | TRBD1 | TGCGCCAGCAGTCCCGGGACAGCGGGTGAAGGCTACACCTTC | CASSPGTAGEGYTF
TRBJ2-1 | - | TRBV12-3/TRBV12-4 | - | TGTGCCAGTAGTACCGCAACAGGTATCTCCCACAATGAGCAGTTCTTC | CASSTATGISHNEQFF
TRBJ2-5 | - | TRBV6-5 | TRBD1 | TGTGCCAACAGTTCCGCCGGGACAGGGCTCCCACAAGAGGCCCAGTACTTC | CANSSAGTGLPQEAQYF
TRBJ2-1 | - | TRBV5-6 | - | TGTGCCAGCAGCTCCTGGTCCCCGAGCTCCTACAATGAACAATTCTTC | CASSSWSPSSYNEQFF
TRBJ1-5 | - | TRBV12-3/TRBV12-4 | TRBD1 | TGTGCCACAAGTTTGGGACAGCCCAACCAGCCCCAGCATTTT | CATSLGQPNQPQHF
TRBJ2-1 | - | TRBV14 | TRBD2 | TGTGCTAGCAGCCAAGAGCTAGCGGGAGGGAATGAGCAGTTCTTC | CASSQELAGGNEQFF
TRBJ1-1 | - | TRBV11-2 | - | TGTGCCAGCAGCTCCCCCAGCGTTGGGGGCACTGAAGCTTTCTTT | CASSSPSVGGTEAFF
TRBJ1-2 | - | TRBV28 | - | TGTGCCACCGAAAACAAGGCCTTCCCTTGGGACACATTC | CATENKAFPWDTF
TRBJ2-7 | - | TRBV20-1 | TRBD1 | TGCAGTGCTAGAGAAACAGGGGGCGAGCAGTACTTC | CSARETGGEQYF
TRBJ2-2 | - | TRBV10-2 | - | TGCGCCAGCAAGATGGATACTAACACCGGGGAGATGTTTTTT | CASKMDTNTGEMFF
TRBJ2-1 | few | TRBV6-5 | TRBD2 | TGTGCTAGCATTGGGGGACTAGCGGGCGGCGAGCAGTTCTTC | CASIGGLAGGEQFF
TRBJ1-5 | - | TRBV12-3/TRBV12-4 | TRBD1 | TGTGTCAGCAGCCCGACAGGGGGCTACTTAGGAGGCAATCAGCCGCAGCATTTT | CVSSPTGGYLGGNQPQHF
TRBJ2-3 | - | TRBV11-2 | - | TGTGCCAGTAGCTTAGGGCCCGGCGAGACAGATACGCAGTATTTT | CASSLGPGETDTQYF
TRBJ2-7 | many | TRBV5-1 | TRBD2 | TGCGCCAGCAGCTTGGTTGTGGGGGGGGGATACGAGCAGTACTTC | CASSLVVGGGYEQYF
TRBJ1-2 | - | TRBV28 | - | TGTGCCAGCAGTTTGGTCGGCAGAACCAATCGCTACACCTTC | CASSLVGRTNRYTF
TRBJ2-1 | once | TRBV4-2 | - | TGTGCCAGCAGCCAAGAACCCGGGCTAGTGGTTGGAAAGCAGTTCTTC | CASSQEPGLVVGKQFF
TRBJ2-1 | - | TRBV28 | TRBD2 | TGCGTCAGCAACGGGAGGAATGAGCAGTTCTTC | CVSNGRNEQFF
TRBJ1-1 | - | TRBV6-5 | - | TGTGCCAGCACCACGGTCGTTAGGGTGGGTACTGAAGCTTTCTTT | CASTTVVRVGTEAFF
TRBJ2-7 | - | TRBV6-1 | - | TGTGCCAGCAGTGAACAAGCGGAGAGCGGCGAGCAGTATTTC | CASSEQAESGEQYF
TRBJ2-1 | many | TRBV10-3 | - | TGTGCCATCAGTGTAAACAAACCTTCTTCCGATGAGCAGTTCTTC | CAISVNKPSSDEQFF
TRBJ1-6 | - | TRBV20-1 | - | TGCAGTGCTAATTCTGGGGGTGAGAGCCGTAATTCATCCCTCCACTTT | CSANSGGESRNSSLHF
TRBJ2-7 | few | TRBV4-1 | TRBD2 | TGCGCCAGCAGCCCTGGGCCCAGCGGGGAGCACGAGCAGTACTTC | CASSPGPSGEHEQYF
TRBJ1-2 | - | TRBV29-1 | - | TGCAGCGTGGTTACAAGGGGTTCTGACCCTAACTATGGCTACACCTTC | CSVVTRGSDPNYGYTF
TRBJ1-2 | - | TRBV6-6 | - | TGTGCCAGCAAACCCGGACGGACATCCATGGATGGCTACACTTTC | CASKPGRTSMDGYTF
TRBJ1-1 | - | TRBV20-1 | - | TGCAGTGCCGGGGGCAGGGAGCAGGACACTGAAGCTTTCTTT | CSAGGREQDTEAFF
TRBJ2-7 | - | TRBV4-3 | TRBD2 | TGCGCCAGTAGCCAAGACTGGGACTATGGATACGAGCAGTACTTC | CASSQDWDYGYEQYF
TRBJ2-5 | - | TRBV20-1 | - | TGCAGTGCTAGAGAAGGGGTAGGGTGGGAGACCCAGTACTTC | CSAREGVGWETQYF
TRBJ2-2 | - | TRBV28 | TRBD1 | TGTGCCAACAGATTACAGGGGTATTCGAACACCGGGGAGCTGTTTTTT | CANRLQGYSNTGELFF
TRBJ2-7 | - | TRBV12-3/TRBV12-4 | TRBD1 | TGTGCCAGCAGTTTTTGGGACAGGGTCTACGAGCATTACTTC | CASSFWDRVYEHYF
TRBJ2-1 | - | TRBV6-2/TRBV6-3 | - | TGTGCCAGCAGTTCAGACTGCAATAAGCAGTTCTTC | CASSSDCNKQFF
TRBJ1-5 | - | TRBV6-2/TRBV6-3 | TRBD1 | TGTGCCAGCAGTTTGGGCAGGGGGTTGAATCAGCCCCAGCAATTT | CASSLGRGLNQPQQF
TRBJ2-7 | - | TRBV10-2 | - | TGCGCCAGCAGTGAAAGGTTCGGGGAGCGCAGCGACGAGCAGTACTTC | CASSERFGERSDEQYF
TRBJ2-5 | - | TRBV4-1 | - | TGCGCCAGCAGCCAAGAACCCTCACGGGGACAACAAGAGACCCAGTACTTC | CASSQEPSRGQQETQYF
TRBJ2-1 | - | TRBV11-2 | - | TGTGCCAGCAGCTTACAGGTGAGCGACTGGGCCTCCTACAATGAGCAGTTCTTC | CASSLQVSDWASYNEQFF
TRBJ1-1 | - | TRBV6-5 | - | TGTGCGAGCAGTTGCACAGGGAACACTGAAGCTTTCTTT | CASSCTGNTEAFF
TRBJ1-1 | - | TRBV5-4 | - | TGTGCCAGAAGCTTGCTGGGGGGTCGGAACACTGCAACTTTCTTT | CARSLLGGRNTATFF
TRBJ1-5 | - | TRBV24-1 | TRBD1 | TGTACCACCTGTGACGGACAGGTAAAGCCCCACCAAGGGCAGCCCCAGCATTTT | CTTCDGQVKPHQGQPQHF
TRBJ1-2 | - | TRBV6-1 | - | TGTGTCAGCAGCCTGCGGGACAAGTCTAACTATGGCTACATCTTC | CVSSLRDKSNYGYIF
TRBJ1-5 | - | TRBV24-1 | TRBD1 | TGTGCCACCAGTGACGGACAGGTAAAGCCCCACCAAGGGCAGCCCCAGTATTTC | CATSDGQVKPHQGQPQYF
TRBJ2-1 | once | TRBV11-2 | - | TGTGCCAGTAGCTTAAATGTGCGGGACTGGATCTCCTACAATGAGCAGTTCTTC | CASSLNVRDWISYNEQFF